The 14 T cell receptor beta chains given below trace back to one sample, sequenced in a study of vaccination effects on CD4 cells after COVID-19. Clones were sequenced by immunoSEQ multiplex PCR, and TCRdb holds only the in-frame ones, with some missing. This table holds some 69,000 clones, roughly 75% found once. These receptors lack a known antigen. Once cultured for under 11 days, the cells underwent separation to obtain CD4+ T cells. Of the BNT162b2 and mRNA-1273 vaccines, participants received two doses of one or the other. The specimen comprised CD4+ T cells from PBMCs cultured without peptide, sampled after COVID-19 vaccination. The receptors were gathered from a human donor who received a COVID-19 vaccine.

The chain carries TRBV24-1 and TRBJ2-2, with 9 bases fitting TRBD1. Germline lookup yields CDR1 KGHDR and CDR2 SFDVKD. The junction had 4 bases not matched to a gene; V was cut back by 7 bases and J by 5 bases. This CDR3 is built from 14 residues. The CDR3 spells CATRGTGRTGELFF. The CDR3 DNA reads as TGTGCCACCAGAGGGACAGGGAGGACCGGGGAGCTGTTTTTT.

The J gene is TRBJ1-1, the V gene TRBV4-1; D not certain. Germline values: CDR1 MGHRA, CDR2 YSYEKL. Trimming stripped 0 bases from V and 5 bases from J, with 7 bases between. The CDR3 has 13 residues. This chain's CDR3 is CASSQEAVTEAFF. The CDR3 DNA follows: TGCGCCAGCAGCCAAGAGGCGGTGACTGAAGCTTTCTTT.

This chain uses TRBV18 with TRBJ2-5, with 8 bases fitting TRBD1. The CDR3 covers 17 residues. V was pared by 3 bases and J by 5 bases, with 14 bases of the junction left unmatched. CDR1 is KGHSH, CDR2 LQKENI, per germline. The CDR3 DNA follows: TGTGCCAGCTCACCCTCTTCGGGACAGGAGGGGCGCGAGACCCAGTACTTC. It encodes CASSPSSGQEGRETQYF. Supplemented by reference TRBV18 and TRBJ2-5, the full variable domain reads NAGVMQNPRHLVRRRGQEARLRCSPMKGHSHVYWYRQLPEEGLKFMVYLQKENIIDESGMPKERFSAEFPKEGPSILRIQQVVRGDSAAYFCASSPSSGQEGRETQYFGPGTRLLVL.

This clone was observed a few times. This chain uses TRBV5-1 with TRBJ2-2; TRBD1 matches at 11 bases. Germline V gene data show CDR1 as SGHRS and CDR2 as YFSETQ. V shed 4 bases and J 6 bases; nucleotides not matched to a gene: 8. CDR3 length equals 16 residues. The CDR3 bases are TGCGCCAGCAGCCCCAGGACAGGGGGCGTTGCCGGGGAGCTGTTTTTT. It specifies CASSPRTGGVAGELFF.

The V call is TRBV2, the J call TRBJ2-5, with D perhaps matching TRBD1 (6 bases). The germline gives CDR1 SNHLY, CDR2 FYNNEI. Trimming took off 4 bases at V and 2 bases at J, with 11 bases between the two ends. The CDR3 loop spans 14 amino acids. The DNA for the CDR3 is TGTGCCAGCAGTGCCCCGAGGGGGCAAGAGACCCAGTACTTC. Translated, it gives CASSAPRGQETQYF. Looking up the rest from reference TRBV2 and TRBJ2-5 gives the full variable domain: EPEVTQTPSHQVTQMGQEVILRCVPISNHLYFYWYRQILGQKVEFLVSFYNNEISEKSEIFDDQFSVERPDGSNFTLKIRSTKLEDSAMYFCASSAPRGQETQYFGPGTRLLVL.

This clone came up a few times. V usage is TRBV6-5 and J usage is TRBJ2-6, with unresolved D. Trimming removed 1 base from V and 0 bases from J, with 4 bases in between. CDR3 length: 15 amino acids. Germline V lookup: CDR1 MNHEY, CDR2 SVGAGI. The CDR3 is CASSYWASGANVLTF. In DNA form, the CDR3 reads TGTGCCAGCAGTTACTGGGCCTCTGGGGCCAACGTCCTGACTTTC.

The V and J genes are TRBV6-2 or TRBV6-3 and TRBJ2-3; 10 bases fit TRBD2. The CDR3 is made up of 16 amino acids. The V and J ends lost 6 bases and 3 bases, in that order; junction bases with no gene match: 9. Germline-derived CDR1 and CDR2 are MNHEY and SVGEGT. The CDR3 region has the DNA TGTGCCAGCAGCTGGTATGCGGGACTAGCGACAGATACGCAGTATTTT. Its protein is CASSWYAGLATDTQYF.

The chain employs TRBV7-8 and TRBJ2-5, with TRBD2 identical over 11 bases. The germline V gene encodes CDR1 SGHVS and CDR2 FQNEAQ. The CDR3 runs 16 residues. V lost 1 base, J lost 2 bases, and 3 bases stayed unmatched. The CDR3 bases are TGTGCCAGCAGCTTAGGGCTAGCGGGGGGTCAAGAGACCCAGTACTTC. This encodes CASSLGLAGGQETQYF. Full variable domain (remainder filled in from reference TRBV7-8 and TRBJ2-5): GAGVSQSPRYKVAKRGQDVALRCDPISGHVSLFWYQQALGQGPEFLTYFQNEAQLDKSGLPSDRFFAERPEGSVSTLKIQRTQQEDSAVYLCASSLGLAGGQETQYFGPGTRLLVL.

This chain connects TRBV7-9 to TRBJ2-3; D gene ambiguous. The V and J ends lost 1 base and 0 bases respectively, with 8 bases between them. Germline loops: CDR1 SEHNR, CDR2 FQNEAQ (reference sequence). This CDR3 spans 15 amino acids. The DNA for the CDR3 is TGTGCCAGCAGCTTAGGTCAGTCTAGCACAGATACGCAGTATTTT. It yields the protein CASSLGQSSTDTQYF. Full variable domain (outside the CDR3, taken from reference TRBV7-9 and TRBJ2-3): DTGVSQNPRHKITKRGQNVTFRCDPISEHNRLYWYRQTLGQGPEFLTYFQNEAQLEKSRLLSDRFSAERPKGSFSTLEIQRTEQGDSAMYLCASSLGQSSTDTQYFGPGTRLTVL.

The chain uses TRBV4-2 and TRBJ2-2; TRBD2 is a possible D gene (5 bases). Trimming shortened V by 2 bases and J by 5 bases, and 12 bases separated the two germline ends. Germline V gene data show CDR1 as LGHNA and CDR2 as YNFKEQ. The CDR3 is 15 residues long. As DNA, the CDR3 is TGTGCCAGCAGCCAAATGGAGGCAGTTACCGGGGAGCTGTTTTTT. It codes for CASSQMEAVTGELFF.

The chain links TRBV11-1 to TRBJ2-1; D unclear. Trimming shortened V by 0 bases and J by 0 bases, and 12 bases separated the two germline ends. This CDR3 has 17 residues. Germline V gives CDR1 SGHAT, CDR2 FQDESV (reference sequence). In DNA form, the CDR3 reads TGTGCCAGCAGCTTAGCGTTCGACCGAGGCTCCTACAATGAGCAGTTCTTC. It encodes CASSLAFDRGSYNEQFF.

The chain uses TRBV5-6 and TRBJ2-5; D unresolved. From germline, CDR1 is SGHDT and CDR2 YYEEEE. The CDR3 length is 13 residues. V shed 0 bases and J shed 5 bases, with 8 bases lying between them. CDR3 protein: CASSLARTETQYF. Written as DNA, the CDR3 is TGTGCCAGCAGCTTGGCCCGAACGGAGACCCAGTACTTC.

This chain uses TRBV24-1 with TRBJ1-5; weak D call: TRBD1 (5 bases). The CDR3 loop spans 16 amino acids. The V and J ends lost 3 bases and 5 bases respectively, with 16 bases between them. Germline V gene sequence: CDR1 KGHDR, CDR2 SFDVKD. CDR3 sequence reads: CATSDASGTEYQPQHF. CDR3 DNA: TGTGCCACCAGTGATGCGTCCGGGACTGAATATCAGCCCCAGCATTTT.

DNA for the CDR3: TGTGCCAGCAGAATTACGGGGGGGTACACCGGGGAGCTGTTTTTT. Amino acid sequence: CASRITGGYTGELFF. V and J are TRBV27 and TRBJ2-2, with 8 positions matching TRBD2. V lost 6 bases to trimming and J lost 3 bases; unmatched junction nucleotides: 6. The CDR3 is 15 residues long. Germline lookup yields CDR1 MNHEY and CDR2 SMNVEV (reference sequence).